What follows are 6 T cell receptor beta chains derived from one specimen sequenced in a study of blood T cell repertoires in COVID-19. Generated by immunoSEQ multiplex PCR, the TCRdb table keeps only in-frame clones and is missing some. Here the sample spans about 150,000 clones, around 89% being singletons. Material for sequencing was peripheral blood. Every receptor here comes from a man aged 18 to 30 with COVID-19, enrolled during active disease.

In this sample, this clone turned up a few times. The gene calls are TRBV5-8 and TRBJ2-7; 8 nucleotides align to TRBD1. The CDR3 spans 14 residues. The germline gives CDR1 SGHTS, CDR2 YDEGEE. V shed 4 bases, J shed 1 base, and the junction held 4 bases outside the gene matches. The CDR3 region has the DNA TGTGCCAGCAGCCCGAGGACAGGGTCCTACGAGCAGTACTTC. It specifies CASSPRTGSYEQYF.

This clone has just a few counts. This chain uses TRBV5-1 with TRBJ2-7; TRBD1 matches 11 bases. Germline trimming cut 4 bases from V and 0 bases from J; bases unmatched to any gene: 12. CDR3 size: 18 residues. Germline-derived CDR1 and CDR2 are SGHRS and YFSETQ. This chain's CDR3 is CASSGGTGGRSGSYEQYF. CDR3 in DNA: TGCGCCAGCAGCGGAGGGACAGGGGGAAGGTCCGGCTCCTACGAGCAGTACTTC.

The V and J genes are TRBV18 and TRBJ1-5, with 9 positions matching TRBD1. With V trimmed by 4 bases and J by 2 bases, 15 bases remained unmatched. The length of the CDR3 is 19 residues. CDR1 KGHSH and CDR2 LQKENI come from the germline V gene. The CDR3 region has the DNA TGTGCCAGCTCACGACGGCGGACAGGGGATTCTGGTGGCAATCAGCCCCAGCATTTT. It codes for CASSRRRTGDSGGNQPQHF.

This chain connects TRBV24-1 to TRBJ2-1; 8 bases align to TRBD2. The CDR3 length is 16 residues. Germline CDR1 is KGHDR and CDR2 is SFDVKD. Trimming took 4 bases from V and 2 from J; bases not matched to a gene: 6. CDR3 sequence (DNA): TGTGCCACCAGTGACCAGATAGCGGGACCCTACAATGAGCAGTTCTTC. It is translated as CATSDQIAGPYNEQFF.

The genes are TRBV27 and TRBJ2-1; 9 nucleotides agree with TRBD1. Germline values: CDR1 MNHEY, CDR2 SMNVEV (reference sequence). The ends lost 2 bases at V and 8 bases at J; junction bases unmatched: 1. The CDR3 covers 13 residues. In nucleotides, the CDR3 is TGTGCCAGCAGTTTAACAGGGGGCGATGAGCAGTTCTTC. Amino acid sequence: CASSLTGGDEQFF.

The chain carries TRBV4-2 and TRBJ1-3, with no clear D. Germline V CDR1 and CDR2: LGHNA, YNFKEQ. V was trimmed by 4 bases and J by 2 bases, leaving 12 bases between them. This CDR3 has 15 amino acids. The CDR3 nucleotides read TGTGCCAGCAGCCCCACAGCGGGGACTGGAAACACCATATATTTT. It translates to CASSPTAGTGNTIYF.